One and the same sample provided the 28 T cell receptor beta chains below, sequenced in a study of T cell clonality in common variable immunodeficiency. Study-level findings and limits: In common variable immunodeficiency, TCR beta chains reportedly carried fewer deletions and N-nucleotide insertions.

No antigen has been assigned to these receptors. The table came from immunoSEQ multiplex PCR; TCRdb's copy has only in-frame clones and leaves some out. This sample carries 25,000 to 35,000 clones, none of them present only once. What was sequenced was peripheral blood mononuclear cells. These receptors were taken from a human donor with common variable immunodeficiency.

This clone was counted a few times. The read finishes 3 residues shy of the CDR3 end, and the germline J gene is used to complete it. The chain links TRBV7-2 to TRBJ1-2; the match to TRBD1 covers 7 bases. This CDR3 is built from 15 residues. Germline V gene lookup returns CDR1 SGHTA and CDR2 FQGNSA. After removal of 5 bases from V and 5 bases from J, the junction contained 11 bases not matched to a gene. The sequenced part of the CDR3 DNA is TGTGCCAGCAGCCAGATCCGGGGACAGACGTATGGC. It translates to CASSQIRGQTYG. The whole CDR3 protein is CASSQIRGQTYGYTF.

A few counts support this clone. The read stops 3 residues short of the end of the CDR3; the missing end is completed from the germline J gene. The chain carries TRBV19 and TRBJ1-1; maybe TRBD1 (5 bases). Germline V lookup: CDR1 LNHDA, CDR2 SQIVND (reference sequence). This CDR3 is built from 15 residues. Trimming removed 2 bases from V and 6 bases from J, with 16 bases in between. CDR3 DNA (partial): TGTGCCAGTAGTATATTGAGGGGTCGGAGGGCTGAA. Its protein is CASSILRGRRAE. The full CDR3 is CASSILRGRRAEAFF. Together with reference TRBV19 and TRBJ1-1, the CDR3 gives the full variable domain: DGGITQSPKYLFRKEGQNVTLSCEQNLNHDAMYWYRQDPGQGLRLIYYSQIVNDFQKGDIAEGYSVSREKKESFPLTVTSAQKNPTAFYLCASSILRGRRAEAFFGQGTRLTVV.

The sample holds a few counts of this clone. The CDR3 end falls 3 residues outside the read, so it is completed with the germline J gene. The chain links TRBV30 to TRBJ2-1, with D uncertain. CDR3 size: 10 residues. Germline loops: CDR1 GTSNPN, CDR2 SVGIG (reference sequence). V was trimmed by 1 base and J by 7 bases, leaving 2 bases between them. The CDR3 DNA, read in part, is TGTGCCTGGAGTGCAAATGAG. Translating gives CAWSANE. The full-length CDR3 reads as CAWSANEQFF.

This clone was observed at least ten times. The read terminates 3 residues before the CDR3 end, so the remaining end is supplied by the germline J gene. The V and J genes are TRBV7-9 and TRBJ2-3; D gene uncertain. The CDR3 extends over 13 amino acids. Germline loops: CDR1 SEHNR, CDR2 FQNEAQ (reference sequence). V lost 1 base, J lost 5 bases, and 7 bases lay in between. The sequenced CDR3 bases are TGTGCCAGCAGCTTAGGACCGGGAGATACG. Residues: CASSLGPGDT. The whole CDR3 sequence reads CASSLGPGDTQYF.

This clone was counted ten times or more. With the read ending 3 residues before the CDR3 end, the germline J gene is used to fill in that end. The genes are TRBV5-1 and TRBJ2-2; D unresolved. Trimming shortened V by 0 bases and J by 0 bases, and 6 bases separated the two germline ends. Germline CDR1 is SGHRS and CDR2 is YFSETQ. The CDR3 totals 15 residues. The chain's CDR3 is CASSLAGSNTGELFF. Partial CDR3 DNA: TGCGCCAGCAGCTTGGCCGGTTCGAACACCGGGGAG. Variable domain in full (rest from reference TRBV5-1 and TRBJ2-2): KAGVTQTPRYLIKTRGQQVTLSCSPISGHRSVSWYQQTPGQGLQFLFEYFSETQRNKGNFPGRFSGRQFSNSRSEMNVSTLELGDSALYLCASSLAGSNTGELFFGEGSRLTVL.

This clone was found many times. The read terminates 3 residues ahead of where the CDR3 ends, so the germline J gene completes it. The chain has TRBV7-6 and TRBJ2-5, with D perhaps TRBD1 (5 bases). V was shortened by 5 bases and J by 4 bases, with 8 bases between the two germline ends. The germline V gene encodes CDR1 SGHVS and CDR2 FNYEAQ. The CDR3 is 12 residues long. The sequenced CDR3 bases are TGTGCCAGCAGCCAGGGATTAGAGACC. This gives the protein CASSQGLET. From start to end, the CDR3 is CASSQGLETQYF.

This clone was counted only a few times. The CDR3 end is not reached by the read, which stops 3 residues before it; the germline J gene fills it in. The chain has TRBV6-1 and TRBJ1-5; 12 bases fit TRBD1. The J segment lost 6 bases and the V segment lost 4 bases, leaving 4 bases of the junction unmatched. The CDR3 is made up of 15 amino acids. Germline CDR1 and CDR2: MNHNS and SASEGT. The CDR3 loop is CASSGDRGLGQPQHF. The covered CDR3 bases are TGTGCCAGCAGTGGGGACAGGGGGCTGGGTCAGCCC.

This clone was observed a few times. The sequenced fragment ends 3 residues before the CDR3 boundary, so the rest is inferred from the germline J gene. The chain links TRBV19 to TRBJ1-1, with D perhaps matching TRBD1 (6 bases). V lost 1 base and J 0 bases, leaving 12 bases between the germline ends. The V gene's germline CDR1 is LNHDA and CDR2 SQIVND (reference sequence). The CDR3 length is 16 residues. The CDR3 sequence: CASSIGAQGLNTEAFF. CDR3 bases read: TGTGCCAGTAGTATAGGAGCTCAGGGGTTGAACACTGAA.

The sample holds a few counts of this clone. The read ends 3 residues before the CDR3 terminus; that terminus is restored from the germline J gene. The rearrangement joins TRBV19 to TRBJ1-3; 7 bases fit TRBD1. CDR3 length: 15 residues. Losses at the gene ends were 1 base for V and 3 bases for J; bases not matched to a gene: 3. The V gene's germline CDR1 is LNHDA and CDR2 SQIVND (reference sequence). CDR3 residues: CASSIGQGYGNTIYF. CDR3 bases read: TGTGCCAGTAGTATAGGACAGGGTTATGGAAACACC.

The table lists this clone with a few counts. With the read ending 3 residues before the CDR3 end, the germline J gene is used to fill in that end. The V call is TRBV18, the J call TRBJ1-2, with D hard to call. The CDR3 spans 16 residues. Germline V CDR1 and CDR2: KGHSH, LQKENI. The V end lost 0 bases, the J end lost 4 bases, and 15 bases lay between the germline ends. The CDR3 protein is CASSPPDLRRGYGYTF. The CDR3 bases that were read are TGTGCCAGCTCACCACCTGACCTCCGACGGGGCTATGGC.

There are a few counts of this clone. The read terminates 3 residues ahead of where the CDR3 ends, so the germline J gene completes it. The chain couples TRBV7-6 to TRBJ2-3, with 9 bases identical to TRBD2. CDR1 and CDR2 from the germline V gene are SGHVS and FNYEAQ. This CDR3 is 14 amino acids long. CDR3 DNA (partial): TGTGCCAGTAGTAGCGGGGGCATCACAGGAGCG. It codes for CASSSGGITGA. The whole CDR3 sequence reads CASSSGGITGAQYF.

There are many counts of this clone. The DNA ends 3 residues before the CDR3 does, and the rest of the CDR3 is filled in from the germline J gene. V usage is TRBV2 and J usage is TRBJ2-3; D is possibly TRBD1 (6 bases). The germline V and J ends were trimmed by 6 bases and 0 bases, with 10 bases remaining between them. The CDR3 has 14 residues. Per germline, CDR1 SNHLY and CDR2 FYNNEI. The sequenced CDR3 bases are TGTGCCAGCAGGCCGGACAGAAGCACAGATACG. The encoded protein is CASRPDRSTDT. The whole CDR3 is CASRPDRSTDTQYF.

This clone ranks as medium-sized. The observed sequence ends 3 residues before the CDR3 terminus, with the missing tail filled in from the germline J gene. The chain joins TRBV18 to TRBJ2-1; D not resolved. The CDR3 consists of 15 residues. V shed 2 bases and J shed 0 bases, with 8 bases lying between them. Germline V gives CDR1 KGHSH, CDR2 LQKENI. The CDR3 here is CASSPTTRSYNEQFF. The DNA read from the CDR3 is TGTGCCAGCTCACCAACAACCCGCTCCTACAATGAG.

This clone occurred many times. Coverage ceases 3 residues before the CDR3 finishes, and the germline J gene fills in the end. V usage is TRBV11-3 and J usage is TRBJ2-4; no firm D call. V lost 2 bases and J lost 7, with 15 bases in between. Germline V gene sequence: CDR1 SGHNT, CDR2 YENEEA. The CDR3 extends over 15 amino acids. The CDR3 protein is CASSLFSIGQNIQYF. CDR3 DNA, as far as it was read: TGTGCCAGCAGCTTATTCTCGATTGGCCAGAACATT. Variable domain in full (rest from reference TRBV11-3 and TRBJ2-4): EAGVVQSPRYKIIEKKQPVAFWCNPISGHNTLYWYLQNLGQGPELLIRYENEEAVDDSQLPKDRFSAERLKGVDSTLKIQPAELGDSAVYLCASSLFSIGQNIQYFGAGTRLSVL.

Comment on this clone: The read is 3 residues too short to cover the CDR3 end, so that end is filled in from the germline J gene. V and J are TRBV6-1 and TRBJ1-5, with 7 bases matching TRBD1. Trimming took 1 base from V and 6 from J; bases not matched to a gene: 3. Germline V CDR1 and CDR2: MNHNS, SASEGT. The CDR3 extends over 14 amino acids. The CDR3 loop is CASSEGQGFQPQHF. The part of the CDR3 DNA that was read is TGTGCCAGCAGTGAAGGACAGGGTTTTCAGCCC.

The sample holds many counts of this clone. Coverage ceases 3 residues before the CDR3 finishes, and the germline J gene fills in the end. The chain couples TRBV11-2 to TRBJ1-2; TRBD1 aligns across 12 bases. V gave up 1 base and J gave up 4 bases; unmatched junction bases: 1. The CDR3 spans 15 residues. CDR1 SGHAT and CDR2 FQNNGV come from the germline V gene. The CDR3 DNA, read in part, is TGTGCCAGCAGCTTAGGGGACAGGGGGCCCTATGGC. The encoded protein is CASSLGDRGPYG. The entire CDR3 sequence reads CASSLGDRGPYGYTF.

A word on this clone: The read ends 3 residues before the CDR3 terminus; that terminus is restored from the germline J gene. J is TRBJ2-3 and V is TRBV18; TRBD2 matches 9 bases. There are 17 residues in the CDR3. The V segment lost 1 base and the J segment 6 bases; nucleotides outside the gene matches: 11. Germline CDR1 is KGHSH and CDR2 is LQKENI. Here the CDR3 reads CASSPLPASGNVDTQYF. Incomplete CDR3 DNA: TGTGCCAGCTCACCACTCCCCGCTAGCGGGAATGTCGATACG.

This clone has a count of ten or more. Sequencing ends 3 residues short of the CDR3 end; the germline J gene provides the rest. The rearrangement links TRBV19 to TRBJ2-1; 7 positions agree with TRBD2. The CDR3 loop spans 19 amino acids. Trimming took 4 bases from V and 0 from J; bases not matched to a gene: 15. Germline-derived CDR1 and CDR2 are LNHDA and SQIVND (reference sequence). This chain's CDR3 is CASSTPPLAGVSSYNEQFF. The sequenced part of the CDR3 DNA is TGTGCCAGTAGTACCCCTCCTCTGGCGGGGGTTAGCTCCTACAATGAG.

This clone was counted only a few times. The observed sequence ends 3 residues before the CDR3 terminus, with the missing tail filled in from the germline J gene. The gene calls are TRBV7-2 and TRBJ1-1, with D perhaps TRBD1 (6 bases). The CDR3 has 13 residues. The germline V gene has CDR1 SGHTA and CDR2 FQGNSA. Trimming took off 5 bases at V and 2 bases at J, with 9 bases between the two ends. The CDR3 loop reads CASSQDRNTEAFF. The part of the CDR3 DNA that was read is TGTGCCAGCAGCCAGGACAGAAACACTGAA.

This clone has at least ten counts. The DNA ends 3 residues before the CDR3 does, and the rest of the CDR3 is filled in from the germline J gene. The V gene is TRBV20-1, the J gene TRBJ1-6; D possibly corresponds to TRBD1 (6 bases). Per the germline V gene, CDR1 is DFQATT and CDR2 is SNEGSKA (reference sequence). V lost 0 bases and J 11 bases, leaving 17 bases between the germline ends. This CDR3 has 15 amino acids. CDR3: CSAREGNRVETPLHF. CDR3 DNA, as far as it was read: TGCAGTGCTAGAGAGGGAAACAGGGTAGAGACACCC.

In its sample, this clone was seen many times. The part of the CDR3 DNA that was read is TGCGCCAGCAGCCAACCGGACAGGGAGCGCTACGAG. This sequence encodes CASSQPDRERYE. The CDR3, in full, reads CASSQPDRERYEQYF. The chain couples TRBV4-1 to TRBJ2-7; 8 bases match TRBD1. The observed sequence ends 3 residues before the CDR3 terminus, with the missing tail filled in from the germline J gene. Germline V gene data show CDR1 as MGHRA and CDR2 as YSYEKL. The CDR3 runs to 15 residues. V lost 2 bases and J lost 3; bases outside the gene matches: 6.

CDR3 sequence: CATRGTGWGTEAFF. CDR3 DNA, as far as it was read: TGTGCCACTAGGGGGACAGGGTGGGGCACTGAA. The genes are TRBV19 and TRBJ1-1; 9 bases line up with TRBD1. The missing CDR3 end, 3 residues past where the read stops, is filled in from the germline J gene. Looked up from germline, CDR1 is LNHDA and CDR2 is SQIVND (reference sequence). Trimming took 10 bases from V and 4 from J; bases not matched to a gene: 10. This CDR3 has 14 residues.

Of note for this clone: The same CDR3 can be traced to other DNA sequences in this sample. The CDR3 DNA, read in part, is TGCGCCAGCAGCGATAGCGGGGGATGGACAGATACG. This encodes CASSDSGGWTDT. Given in full, the CDR3 is CASSDSGGWTDTQYF. The chain has TRBV5-1 and TRBJ2-3; 9 nucleotides match TRBD2. The sequence runs out 3 residues before the end of the CDR3; the remainder is reconstructed from the germline J gene. Germline V gene data show CDR1 as SGHRS and CDR2 as YFSETQ. The CDR3 loop spans 15 amino acids. V dropped 4 bases and J dropped 3; count of bases not matched to a gene: 6. The full variable domain, completed using reference TRBV5-1 and TRBJ2-3, is KAGVTQTPRYLIKTRGQQVTLSCSPISGHRSVSWYQQTPGQGLQFLFEYFSETQRNKGNFPGRFSGRQFSNSRSEMNVSTLELGDSALYLCASSDSGGWTDTQYFGPGTRLTVL.

The CDR3 loop reads CASMIGGANVLTF. Incomplete CDR3 DNA: TGTGCCAGTATGATCGGTGGGGCCAACGTC. The chain combines TRBV19 with TRBJ2-6; D is ambiguous. The read halts 3 residues ahead of the CDR3 end, with the missing end drawn from the germline J gene. The ends were cut back, 7 bases at V and 3 bases at J, with 7 bases in the middle. Germline-derived CDR1 and CDR2 are LNHDA and SQIVND (reference sequence). The CDR3 is made up of 13 amino acids.

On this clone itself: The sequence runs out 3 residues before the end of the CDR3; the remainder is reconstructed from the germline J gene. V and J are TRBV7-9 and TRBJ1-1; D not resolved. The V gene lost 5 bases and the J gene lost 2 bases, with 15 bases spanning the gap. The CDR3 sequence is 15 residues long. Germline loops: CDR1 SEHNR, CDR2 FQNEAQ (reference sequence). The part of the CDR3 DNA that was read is TGTGCCAGCAGCCGTCACAGCTTCTTAAACACTGAA. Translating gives CASSRHSFLNTE. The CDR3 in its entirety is CASSRHSFLNTEAFF.

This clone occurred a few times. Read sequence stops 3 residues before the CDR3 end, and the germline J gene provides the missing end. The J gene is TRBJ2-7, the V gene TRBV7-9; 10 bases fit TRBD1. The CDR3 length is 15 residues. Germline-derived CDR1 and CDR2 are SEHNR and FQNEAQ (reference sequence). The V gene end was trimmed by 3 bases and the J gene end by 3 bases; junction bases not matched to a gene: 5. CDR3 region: CASSFGTGVIYEQYF. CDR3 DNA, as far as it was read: TGTGCCAGCAGCTTTGGGACAGGGGTCATCTACGAG.

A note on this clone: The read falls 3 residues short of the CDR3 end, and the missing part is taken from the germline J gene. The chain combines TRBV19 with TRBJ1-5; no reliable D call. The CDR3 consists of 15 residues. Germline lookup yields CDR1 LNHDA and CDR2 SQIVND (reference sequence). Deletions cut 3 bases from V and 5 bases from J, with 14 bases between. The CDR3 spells CASSIWTPGDQPQHF. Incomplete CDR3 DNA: TGTGCCAGTAGTATCTGGACGCCCGGGGATCAGCCC.

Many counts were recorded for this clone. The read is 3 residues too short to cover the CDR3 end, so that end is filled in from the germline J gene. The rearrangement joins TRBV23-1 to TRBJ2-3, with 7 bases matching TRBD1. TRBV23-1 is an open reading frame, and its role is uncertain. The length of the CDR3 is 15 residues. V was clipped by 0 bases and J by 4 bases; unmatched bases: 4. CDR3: CASSQSGQGADTQYF. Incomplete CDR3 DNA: TGCGCCAGCAGTCAATCTGGGCAGGGGGCAGATACG.